This entry features one TCR beta chain sequence. Its antigen is unknown. The sample belongs to a study of cytomegalovirus exposure and HLA in healthy donors. Regarding the study as a whole: Whilst most TCR sequences proved rare, a subset of public TCRs occurred across many donors. The classifier was said to identify cytomegalovirus status with high specificity and sensitivity.

Clones were read by immunoSEQ multiplex PCR, and TCRdb kept only the in-frame ones, dropping some. Found here are 90,000 to 110,000 clones, 86% of them singletons; the top ten hold roughly 4%. The CDR3 spans 15 residues. V shed 5 bases and J 0 bases; nucleotides not matched to a gene: 3. Germline CDR1 and CDR2: SGHTA and FQGTGA. Material for sequencing was PBMCs. The receptor was isolated from a woman between 18 and 29 years old in good health and CMV-seropositive. This chain links TRBV7-3 with TRBJ2-2; 7 positions match TRBD1. CDR3 DNA: TGTGCCAGCAGCACGCAGGGGGCGAACACCGGGGAGCTGTTTTTT. It translates to CASSTQGANTGELFF.